These T cell receptor beta chains were read from a single sample in a study of response to subunit inactivated influenza vaccine. TCRdb redid the calling of the RT-PCR reads with MiXCR, one entry per CDR3 protein. The table shows hundreds of thousands of distinct CDR3 sequences, with about 15% occurring only once. The sequencing here drew on PBMCs from blood, taken about 11 days after vaccination. The receptors shown here come from a man between 45 and 60 years old who received an inactivated influenza vaccine. Both conserved end residues are part of each CDR3. A D gene is named only where the DNA matches it firmly. Size values are once, few and many counts, or a class for expanded clones, and some rows have none.

V	size	D	J	CDR3	DNA
TRBV5-5	-	-	TRBJ2-7	CASSLETGRYYEQYF	TGTGCCAGCAGCTTGGAGACAGGGAGGTACTACGAGCAGTACTTC
TRBV12-3/TRBV12-4	few	TRBD2	TRBJ2-5	CASSSERLTSGRETQYF	TGTGCCAGCAGTTCTGAACGTCTGACTAGCGGGAGAGAGACCCAGTACTTC
TRBV5-1	few	-	TRBJ1-1	CASSLTTGYTEAFF	TGCGCCAGCAGCCTTACCACGGGGTACACTGAAGCTTTCTTT
TRBV10-2	-	-	TRBJ1-1	CASSLTEWNTEAFF	TGCGCCAGCAGTTTGACGGAATGGAACACTGAAGCTTTCTTT
TRBV20-1	-	TRBD2	TRBJ2-1	CSAGLAGVFNEQFF	TGCAGTGCTGGTCTAGCGGGAGTATTTAATGAGCAGTTCTTC
TRBV7-8	-	-	TRBJ1-2	CASSSRRFGGQTMGSYGYTF	TGTGCCAGCAGCTCCCGACGGTTTGGTGGCCAAACCATGGGAAGCTATGGCTACACCTTC
TRBV7-2	-	TRBD1	TRBJ2-2	CASARSGTENTGELFF	TGTGCCAGCGCTCGATCCGGGACAGAGAACACCGGGGAGCTGTTTTTT
TRBV20-1	-	-	TRBJ1-2	CSASVLQGRDRTGYTF	TGCAGTGCTAGCGTTCTGCAGGGGAGGGATCGCACTGGCTACACCTTC
TRBV7-9	few	-	TRBJ2-7	CASSLVVVGNYEQYF	TGTGCCAGCAGCCTGGTCGTGGTGGGGAACTACGAGCAGTACTTC
TRBV3-1	-	TRBD2	TRBJ2-6	CACSQVTSGGSLAGANVLTF	TGTGCCTGCTCCCAAGTCACTAGCGGGGGTAGTCTGGCTGGGGCCAACGTCCTGACTTTC
TRBV5-1	-	-	TRBJ1-1	CASSLGQSDTEAFF	TGCGCCAGCAGCTTAGGACAGTCAGACACTGAAGCTTTCTTT
TRBV5-5	-	TRBD2	TRBJ2-5	CASSLVSSGGVQETQYF	TGTGCCAGCAGCTTGGTCTCTAGCGGGGGGGTACAAGAGACCCAGTACTTC
TRBV12-3/TRBV12-4	many	-	TRBJ2-1	CASSFGGPNEQFF	TGTGCCAGCAGTTTTGGGGGCCCCAATGAGCAGTTCTTC
TRBV29-1	-	-	TRBJ2-2	CSVDGAEGEPGELSF	TGCAGCGTTGACGGGGCGGAAGGAGAACCCGGGGAGCTGTCTTTT
TRBV7-3	-	TRBD1	TRBJ1-1	CASSLWTGGRAEAFF	TGTGCCAGCAGCTTATGGACAGGGGGTAGGGCTGAAGCTTTCTTT
TRBV15	-	-	TRBJ2-1	CATSREAVGANEQFF	TGTGCCACCAGCAGAGAGGCAGTTGGGGCGAATGAGCAGTTCTTC
TRBV29-1	few	TRBD1	TRBJ2-1	CSVETGEVISFNEQFF	TGCAGCGTTGAGACAGGGGAGGTAATTTCCTTCAATGAGCAGTTCTTC
TRBV14	few	TRBD2	TRBJ2-2	CASSQTSGSYVTGELFF	TGTGCCAGCAGCCAGACTAGCGGGAGTTATGTCACCGGGGAGCTGTTTTTT
TRBV2	few	-	TRBJ2-7	CASSGKPEQYF	TGTGCCAGCAGTGGCAAACCCGAGCAGTACTTC
TRBV12-3/TRBV12-4	-	TRBD2	TRBJ2-1	CASRPAGGEQFF	TGTGCCAGCAGGCCAGCGGGGGGTGAGCAGTTCTTC
TRBV5-1	-	TRBD1	TRBJ2-7	CASSFWGQVTGEQYF	TGCGCCAGCAGCTTCTGGGGACAGGTAACAGGAGAGCAGTACTTC
TRBV7-9	-	-	TRBJ2-5	CASSLVRVGETQYF	TGTGCCAGCAGCTTGGTCAGGGTTGGAGAGACCCAGTACTTC
TRBV6-2/TRBV6-3	-	-	TRBJ1-1	CASSFTEATEAFF	TGTGCCAGCAGTTTTACAGAGGCCACTGAAGCTTTCTTT
TRBV9	-	TRBD2	TRBJ2-3	CASSVSDGTSGRGGTDTQYF	TGTGCCAGCAGCGTCAGCGACGGGACTAGCGGGAGAGGGGGCACAGATACGCAGTATTTT
TRBV4-3	-	TRBD1	TRBJ1-1	CASSQADRGGTEAFF	TGCGCCAGCAGCCAAGCGGACAGGGGAGGCACTGAAGCTTTCTTT
TRBV5-1	few	TRBD1	TRBJ1-2	CASSMDRGHYGYTF	TGCGCCAGCAGCATGGACAGGGGGCACTATGGCTACACCTTC
TRBV11-2	-	-	TRBJ2-1	CASSLDGMGGGKSYNEQFF	TGTGCCAGCAGCTTAGATGGGATGGGGGGGGGCAAGTCCTACAATGAGCAGTTCTTC
TRBV4-3	few	-	TRBJ2-7	CASSQDYPDSWQNEQYF	TGCGCCAGCAGCCAAGATTACCCCGACAGTTGGCAAAACGAGCAGTACTTC
TRBV20-1	-	-	TRBJ2-1	CSARRTQPYNEQFF	TGCAGTGCTAGACGGACCCAACCTTACAATGAGCAGTTCTTC
TRBV19	-	TRBD1	TRBJ1-4	CASSTLGQVRGLFF	TGTGCCAGTAGTACCCTGGGACAGGTCCGTGGTCTGTTTTTT
TRBV15	few	TRBD2	TRBJ2-1	CATSRGAGGSDEQFF	TGTGCCACCAGCAGGGGAGCGGGAGGAAGCGATGAGCAGTTCTTC
TRBV15	-	-	TRBJ2-3	CATSSWGSTDTQYF	TGTGCCACCAGCAGTTGGGGGAGCACAGATACGCAGTATTTT
TRBV28	-	-	TRBJ1-2	CASSITGPLNYGYTF	TGTGCCAGCAGTATAACAGGACCGCTCAACTATGGCTACACCTTC
TRBV14	-	TRBD2	TRBJ2-3	CASSQGRMIAGTTDTQYF	TGTGCCAGCAGCCAAGGCCGGATGATAGCGGGAACAACAGATACGCAGTATTTT
TRBV4-2	few	TRBD2	TRBJ2-7	CASSQDPNPGLGLVGYEQYF	TGTGCCAGCAGCCAAGACCCAAACCCAGGACTGGGACTAGTGGGCTACGAGCAGTACTTC